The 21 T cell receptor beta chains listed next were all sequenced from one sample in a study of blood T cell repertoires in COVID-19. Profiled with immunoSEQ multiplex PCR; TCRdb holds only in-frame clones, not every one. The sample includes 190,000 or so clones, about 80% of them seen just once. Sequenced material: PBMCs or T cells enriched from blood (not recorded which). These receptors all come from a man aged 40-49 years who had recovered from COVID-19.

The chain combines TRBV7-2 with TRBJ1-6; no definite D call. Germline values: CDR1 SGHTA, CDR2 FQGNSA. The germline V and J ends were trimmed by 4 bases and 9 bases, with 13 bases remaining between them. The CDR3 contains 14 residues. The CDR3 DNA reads TGTGCCAGCAGCTCCGGAGGGCCGACTTCACCCCTCCACTTT. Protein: CASSSGGPTSPLHF.

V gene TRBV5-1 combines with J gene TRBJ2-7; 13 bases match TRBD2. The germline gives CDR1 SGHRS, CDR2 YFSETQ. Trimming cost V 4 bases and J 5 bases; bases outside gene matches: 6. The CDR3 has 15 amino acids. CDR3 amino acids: CASSVLAGGQNEQYF. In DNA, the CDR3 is TGCGCCAGCAGCGTACTAGCGGGGGGGCAAAACGAGCAGTACTTC.

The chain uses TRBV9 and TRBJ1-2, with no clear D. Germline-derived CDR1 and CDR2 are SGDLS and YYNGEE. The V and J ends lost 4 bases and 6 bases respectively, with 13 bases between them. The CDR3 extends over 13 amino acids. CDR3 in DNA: TGTGCCAGCAGCCCCCGCCTGAGTGATGGCTACACCTTC. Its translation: CASSPRLSDGYTF.

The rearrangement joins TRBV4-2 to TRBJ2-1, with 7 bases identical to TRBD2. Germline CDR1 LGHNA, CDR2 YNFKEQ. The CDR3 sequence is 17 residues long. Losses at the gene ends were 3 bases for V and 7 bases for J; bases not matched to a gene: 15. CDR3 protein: CASSHDERASGGNEQFF. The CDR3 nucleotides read TGTGCCAGCAGCCACGATGAACGCGCTAGCGGTGGGAATGAGCAGTTCTTC.

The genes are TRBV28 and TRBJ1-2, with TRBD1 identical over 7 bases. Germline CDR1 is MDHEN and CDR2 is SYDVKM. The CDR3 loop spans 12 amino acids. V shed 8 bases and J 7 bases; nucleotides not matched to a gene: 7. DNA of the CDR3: TGTGCCAGCGGATACTACAGGGGTGGCTACACCTTC. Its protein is CASGYYRGGYTF.

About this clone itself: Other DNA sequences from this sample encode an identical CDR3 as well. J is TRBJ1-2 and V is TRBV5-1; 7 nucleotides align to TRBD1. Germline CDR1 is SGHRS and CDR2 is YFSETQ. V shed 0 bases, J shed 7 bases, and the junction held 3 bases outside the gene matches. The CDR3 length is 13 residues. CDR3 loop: CASSLDRGGGYTF. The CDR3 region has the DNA TGCGCCAGCAGCTTGGACAGGGGAGGTGGCTACACCTTC. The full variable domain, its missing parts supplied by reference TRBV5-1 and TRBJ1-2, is KAGVTQTPRYLIKTRGQQVTLSCSPISGHRSVSWYQQTPGQGLQFLFEYFSETQRNKGNFPGRFSGRQFSNSRSEMNVSTLELGDSALYLCASSLDRGGGYTFGSGTRLTVV.

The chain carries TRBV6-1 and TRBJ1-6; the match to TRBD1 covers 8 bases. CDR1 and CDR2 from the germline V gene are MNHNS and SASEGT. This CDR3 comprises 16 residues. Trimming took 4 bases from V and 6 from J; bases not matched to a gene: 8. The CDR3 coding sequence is TGTGCCAGCAGTGTGGCAGGGGGCTCGGGTAATTCACCCCTCCACTTT. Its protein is CASSVAGGSGNSPLHF.

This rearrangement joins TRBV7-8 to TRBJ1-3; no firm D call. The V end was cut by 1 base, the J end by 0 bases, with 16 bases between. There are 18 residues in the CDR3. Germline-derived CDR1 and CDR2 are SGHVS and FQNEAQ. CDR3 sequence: CASSLDPLQVLSGNTIYF. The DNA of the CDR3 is TGTGCCAGCAGCTTAGACCCACTTCAGGTGCTCTCTGGAAACACCATATATTTT.

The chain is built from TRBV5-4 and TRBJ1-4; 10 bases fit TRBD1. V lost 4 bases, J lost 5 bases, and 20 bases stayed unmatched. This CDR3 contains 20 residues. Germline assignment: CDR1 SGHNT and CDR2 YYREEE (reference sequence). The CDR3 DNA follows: TGTGCCAGCAGCGCACTCGACGGGACAGGGGCCGCTCGAAACAATGAAAAACTGTTTTTT. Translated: CASSALDGTGAARNNEKLFF.

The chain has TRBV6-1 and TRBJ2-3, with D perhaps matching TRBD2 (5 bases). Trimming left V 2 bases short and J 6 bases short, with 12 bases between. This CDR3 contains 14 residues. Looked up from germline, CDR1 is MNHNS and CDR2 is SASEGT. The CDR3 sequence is CASSEPGSRDTQYF. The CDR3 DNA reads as TGTGCCAGCAGTGAACCTGGGAGTCGGGATACGCAGTATTTT.

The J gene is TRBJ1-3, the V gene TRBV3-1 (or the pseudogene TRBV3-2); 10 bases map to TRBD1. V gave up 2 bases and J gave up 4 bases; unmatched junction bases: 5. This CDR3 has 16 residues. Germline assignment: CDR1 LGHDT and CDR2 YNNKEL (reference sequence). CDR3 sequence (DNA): TGTGCCAGCAGCCAAAGACAGGGGGCGGGAGGAAACACCATATATTTT. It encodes CASSQRQGAGGNTIYF.

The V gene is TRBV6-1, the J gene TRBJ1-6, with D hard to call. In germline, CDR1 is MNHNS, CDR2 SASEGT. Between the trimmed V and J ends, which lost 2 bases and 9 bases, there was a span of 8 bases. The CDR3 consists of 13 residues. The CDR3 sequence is CASSESFSSPLHF. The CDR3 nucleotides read TGTGCCAGCAGTGAATCTTTTAGTTCACCCCTCCACTTT.

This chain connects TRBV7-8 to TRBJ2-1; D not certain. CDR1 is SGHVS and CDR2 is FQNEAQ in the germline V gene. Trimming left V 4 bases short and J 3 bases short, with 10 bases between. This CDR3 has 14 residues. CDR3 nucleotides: TGTGCCAGCAGCTCTCTGCGATTCTACAATGAGCAGTTCTTC. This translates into CASSSLRFYNEQFF.

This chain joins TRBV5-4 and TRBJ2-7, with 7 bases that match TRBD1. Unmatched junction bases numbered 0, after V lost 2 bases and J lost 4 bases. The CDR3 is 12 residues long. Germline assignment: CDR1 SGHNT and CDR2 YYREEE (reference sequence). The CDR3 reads CASSLQGYEQYF. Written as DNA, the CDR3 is TGTGCCAGCAGCTTACAGGGGTACGAGCAGTACTTC. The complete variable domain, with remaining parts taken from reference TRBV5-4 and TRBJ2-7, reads ETGVTQSPTHLIKTRGQQVTLRCSSQSGHNTVSWYQQALGQGPQFIFQYYREEENGRGNFPPRFSGLQFPNYSSELNVNALELDDSALYLCASSLQGYEQYFGPGTRLTVT.

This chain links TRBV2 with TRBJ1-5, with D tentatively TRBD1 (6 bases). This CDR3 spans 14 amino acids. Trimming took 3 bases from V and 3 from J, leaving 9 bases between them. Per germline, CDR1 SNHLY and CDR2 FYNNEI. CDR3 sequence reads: CASSDRGVNQPQHF. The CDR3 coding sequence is TGTGCCAGCAGTGACAGGGGAGTCAATCAGCCCCAGCATTTT.

In nucleotides, the CDR3 is TGTGCCAGCAGTTATCAGGGGATAGGTGGCTACACCTTC. It translates to CASSYQGIGGYTF. The rearrangement uses TRBV6-5 and TRBJ1-2; a weak D match, TRBD1 (6 bases). The CDR3 covers 13 residues. Trimming shortened V by 3 bases and J by 7 bases, and 12 bases separated the two germline ends. The germline V gene has CDR1 MNHEY and CDR2 SVGAGI.

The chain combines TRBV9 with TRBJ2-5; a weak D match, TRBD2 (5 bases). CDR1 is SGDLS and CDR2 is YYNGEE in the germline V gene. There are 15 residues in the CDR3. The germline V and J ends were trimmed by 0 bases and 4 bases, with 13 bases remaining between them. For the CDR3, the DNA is TGTGCCAGCAGCGTAGGGCCGGGGAGTGGAGAGACCCAGTACTTC. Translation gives CASSVGPGSGETQYF.

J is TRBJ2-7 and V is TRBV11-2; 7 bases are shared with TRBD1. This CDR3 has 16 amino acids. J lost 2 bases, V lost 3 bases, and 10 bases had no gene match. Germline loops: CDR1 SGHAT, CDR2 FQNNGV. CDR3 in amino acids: CASSLDPPDRAYEQYF. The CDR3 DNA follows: TGTGCCAGCAGCTTGGATCCCCCTGACAGGGCCTACGAGCAGTACTTC.

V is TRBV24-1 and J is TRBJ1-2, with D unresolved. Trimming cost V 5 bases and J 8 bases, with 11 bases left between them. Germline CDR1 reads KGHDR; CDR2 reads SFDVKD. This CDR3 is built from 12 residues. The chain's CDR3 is CATSAEGFGYTF. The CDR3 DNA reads TGTGCCACCAGTGCCGAGGGTTTCGGCTACACCTTC.

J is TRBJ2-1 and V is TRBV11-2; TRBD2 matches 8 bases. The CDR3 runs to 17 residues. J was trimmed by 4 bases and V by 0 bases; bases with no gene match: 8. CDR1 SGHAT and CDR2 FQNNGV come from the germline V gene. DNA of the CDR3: TGTGCCAGCAGCTTAGATCCTGTGCGGGGGGATTACAATGAGCAGTTCTTC. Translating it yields CASSLDPVRGDYNEQFF.

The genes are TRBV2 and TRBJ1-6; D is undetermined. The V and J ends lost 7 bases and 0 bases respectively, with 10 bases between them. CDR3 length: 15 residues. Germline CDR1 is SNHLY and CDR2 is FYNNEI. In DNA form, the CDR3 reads TGTGCCAGCATCTTATTCAGCTCCTATAATTCACCCCTCCACTTT. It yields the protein CASILFSSYNSPLHF.